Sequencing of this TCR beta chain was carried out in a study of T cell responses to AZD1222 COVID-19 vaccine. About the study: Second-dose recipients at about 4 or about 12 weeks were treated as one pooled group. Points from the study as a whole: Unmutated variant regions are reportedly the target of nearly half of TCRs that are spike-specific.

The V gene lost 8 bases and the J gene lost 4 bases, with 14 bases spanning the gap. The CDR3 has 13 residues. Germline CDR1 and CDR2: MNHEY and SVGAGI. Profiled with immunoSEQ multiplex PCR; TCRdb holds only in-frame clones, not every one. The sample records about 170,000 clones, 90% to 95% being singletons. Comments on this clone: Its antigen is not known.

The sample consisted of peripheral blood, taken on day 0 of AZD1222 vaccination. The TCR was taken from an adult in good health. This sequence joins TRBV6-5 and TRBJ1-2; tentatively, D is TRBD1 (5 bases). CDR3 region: CASRETALYGYTF. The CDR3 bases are TGTGCCAGCCGGGAGACAGCACTCTATGGCTACACCTTC.